This TCR beta chain is drawn from a study of T cells in Graves' hyperthyroidism and ophthalmopathy. Study-wide findings and caveats: Most thyroid clonotypes with frequency above 0.001 were detected in blood.

From RNA transcripts, TCR beta CDR3 regions were amplified. The HTBI primer set was used in a first-round RT-PCR of the TCR CDR3. TCRdb ran MiXCR on the multiplex PCR reads and lists one entry per CDR3 protein. The sample consists of a few hundred thousand distinct CDR3 sequences, approximately 14% of them appearing once. This CDR3 region has 15 residues. Germline values: CDR1 SGDLS, CDR2 YYNGEE. V was clipped by 0 bases and J by 6 bases; unmatched bases: 6. With regard to this clonotype: Its specificity is not known. A much larger clone is a single base away; this may be a read error.

Each diagnosis drew on symptoms, thyroxine, TRAb, thyroid ultrasound and orbital computed tomography findings. The source of the PBMCs was approximately 10 ml of fresh peripheral blood. The chain carries TRBV9 and TRBJ2-1, with TRBD2 identical over 7 bases. The sequenced sample consisted of blood. The sequence came from a woman younger than 30 with Graves' hyperthyroidism. CDR3 sequence: CASSVGGGGGNEQFF. The CDR3 DNA follows: TGTGCCAGCAGCGTAGGGGGGGGGGGGGGCAATGAGCAGTTCTTC.